This T cell receptor (beta chain) was observed in a study of PD-1 blockade in classical Hodgkin lymphoma. Overall study context: The study gave patients nivolumab 3 mg/kg intravenously every 2 weeks. Overall study findings and caveats: What drove the repertoire differences, possibly disease activity or prior therapy, has not been defined. CD4+ TCR diversity, unlike CD8+, rose significantly by C4D1.

The germline V and J ends were trimmed by 3 bases and 5 bases, with 15 bases remaining between them. Per the germline V gene, CDR1 is SGHRS and CDR2 is YFSETQ. The CDR3 sequence is 16 residues long. Each patient experienced a relapse that followed autologous stem cell transplantation, and brentuximab vedotin exposure varied. Magnetic negative selection of thawed PBMCs was the method by which CD4+ T cells were purified. The patients, who had relapsed/refractory classical Hodgkin lymphoma, achieved best responses of complete response, partial response or progressive disease. This clone was seen a few times. Its antigen is currently unknown. TCRdb's table, derived via immunoSEQ multiplex PCR, lists solely in-frame clones and lacks some. The data contain 27,000 or so clones, about 80% of them singletons.

Material: CD4+ T cells from blood, obtained at baseline. The chain employs TRBV5-1 and TRBJ1-6; maybe TRBD1 (5 bases). The sequence was collected from a human donor with classical Hodgkin lymphoma. CDR3 bases: TGCGCCAGCAGCTCGAAAGGGGCCCCAGATAATTCACCCCTCCACTTT. Protein product: CASSSKGAPDNSPLHF.